Presented here are 12 T cell receptor beta chains from one specimen sequenced in a study of early stage breast cancer tumors (TCRdb year 2017). Library creation used the immunoSEQ multiplex PCR assay. Sourced from immuneACCESS, this table was stored by TCRdb with only in-frame sequences that have V and J called. A share of the clones is absent; for the studies checked, an unresolved V gene accounts for under half, and the remainder has no known explanation. This sample holds about 36,000 clones; about 68% were observed only once. In total, the top ten clones hold 6.8% of the sample. The specimen was blood. The receptor source for this set is a person aged 55 to 69 with breast cancer.

The genes are TRBV7-9 and TRBJ2-1; D is possibly TRBD2 (5 bases). Germline CDR1 reads SEHNR; CDR2 reads FQNEAQ (reference sequence). The V end lost 4 bases, the J end lost 6 bases, and 16 bases lay between the germline ends. This CDR3 has 15 residues. CDR3 in DNA: TGTGCCAGCAGCTCGGACTGGACGGCGGTCAATGAGCAGTTCTTC. It is translated as CASSSDWTAVNEQFF.

In this sample, this clone turned up a few times. The chain combines TRBV2 with TRBJ1-5; maybe TRBD1 (6 bases). With 7 bases removed from V and 5 bases from J, the gap between germline ends came to 18 bases. CDR1 SNHLY and CDR2 FYNNEI come from the germline V gene. This CDR3 comprises 15 residues. The CDR3 DNA sequence: TGTGCCAGCAAGTTGGACAGCGGGTCTTATCAGCCCCAGCATTTT. Its protein is CASKLDSGSYQPQHF.

The chain is built from TRBV5-4 and TRBJ2-7; TRBD1 aligns across 8 bases. Unmatched junction bases numbered 3, after V lost 0 bases and J lost 1 base. Germline-derived CDR1 and CDR2 are SGHNT and YYREEE (reference sequence). The CDR3 is made up of 15 amino acids. CDR3 coding DNA: TGTGCCAGCAGCTTGGGACAGGGGCATTCCTACGAGCAGTACTTC. Translation: CASSLGQGHSYEQYF.

The chain recombines TRBV5-5 with TRBJ2-5; unclear D gene. The CDR3 contains 12 residues. Germline CDR1 SGHKS, CDR2 YYEKEE (reference sequence). The V end lost 5 bases, the J end lost 2 bases, and 7 bases lay between the germline ends. The CDR3 region is CASSLNQETQYF. In DNA form, the CDR3 reads TGTGCCAGCAGTCTAAATCAAGAGACCCAGTACTTC.

The chain employs TRBV11-2 and TRBJ2-3; TRBD2 matches at 10 bases. CDR1 and CDR2 from the germline V gene are SGHAT and FQNNGV. The CDR3 loop spans 18 amino acids. Trimming took 6 bases from V and 5 from J; bases not matched to a gene: 17. The DNA of the CDR3 is TGTGCCAGCAGTCAAAACTTCGTCCGAGCGGGGGGGAAAGATACGCAGTATTTT. Residues: CASSQNFVRAGGKDTQYF.

This clone is a singleton in its sample. The J gene is TRBJ2-5, the V gene TRBV18; 8 nucleotides align to TRBD2. This CDR3 is 14 amino acids long. Germline-derived CDR1 and CDR2 are KGHSH and LQKENI. The trim removed 6 bases at V and 2 bases at J, leaving 5 bases unmatched. This CDR3 reads CASSRGGLQETQYF. CDR3 sequence (DNA): TGTGCCAGCTCCCGGGGGGGACTTCAAGAGACCCAGTACTTC.

This clone was detected only a few times. V is TRBV19 and J is TRBJ1-5; weak D call: TRBD1 (5 bases). V shed 6 bases and J shed 4 bases, with 13 bases lying between them. The CDR3 contains 14 residues. Per germline, CDR1 LNHDA and CDR2 SQIVND (reference sequence). The CDR3 region has the DNA TGTGCCAGTAGCCGTCACAGGTATAATCAGCCCCAGCATTTT. It codes for CASSRHRYNQPQHF.

The CDR3, as DNA: TGCGCCAGCAGCTTGGTGGGACCAGGGACCTACGAGCAGTACTTC. Translated, it gives CASSLVGPGTYEQYF. V gene TRBV5-1 combines with J gene TRBJ2-7; D tentatively reads TRBD1 or TRBD2 (5 bases each). CDR1 and CDR2 from the germline V gene are SGHRS and YFSETQ. Trimming removed 0 bases from V and 2 bases from J, with 12 bases in between. The CDR3 extends over 15 amino acids.

This chain uses TRBV15 with TRBJ2-3; D is unclear. Per germline, CDR1 LNHNV and CDR2 YYDKDF (reference sequence). Deletions cut 0 bases from V and 1 base from J, with 11 bases between. The CDR3 is made up of 16 amino acids. CDR3 coding DNA: TGTGCCACCAGCAGAGATGTGGGATCCGGCACAGATACGCAGTATTTT. Protein sequence: CATSRDVGSGTDTQYF.

This chain joins TRBV2 and TRBJ2-3; tentatively, D is TRBD1 (6 bases). V lost 7 bases, J lost 3 bases, and 17 bases lay in between. Germline V CDR1 and CDR2: SNHLY, FYNNEI. The CDR3 sequence is 15 residues long. CDR3 residues: CASNNLRGGTDTQYF. The CDR3 DNA reads as TGTGCCAGCAACAATCTCAGAGGGGGAACAGATACGCAGTATTTT.

The J gene is TRBJ2-7, the V gene TRBV9, with TRBD2 matching 9 bases. This CDR3 comprises 15 residues. Germline V lookup: CDR1 SGDLS, CDR2 YYNGEE. V shed 1 base, J shed 3 bases, and the junction held 5 bases outside the gene matches. The CDR3 spells CASSVFAGGLYEQYF. In nucleotides, the CDR3 is TGTGCCAGCAGCGTATTTGCGGGGGGGCTCTACGAGCAGTACTTC.

To note about this clone: Compared with germline, one end of the junction differs, possibly owing to a read error. This rearrangement joins TRBV5-1 to TRBJ2-1, with D perhaps being TRBD1 or TRBD2 (7 bases each). This CDR3 is built from 14 residues. Looked up from germline, CDR1 is SGHRS and CDR2 is YFSETQ. The CDR3 sequence is CAGRGGPEYNEQFF. The DNA of the CDR3 is TGCGCCGGCAGGGGGGGCCCAGAGTACAATGAGCAGTTCTTC.